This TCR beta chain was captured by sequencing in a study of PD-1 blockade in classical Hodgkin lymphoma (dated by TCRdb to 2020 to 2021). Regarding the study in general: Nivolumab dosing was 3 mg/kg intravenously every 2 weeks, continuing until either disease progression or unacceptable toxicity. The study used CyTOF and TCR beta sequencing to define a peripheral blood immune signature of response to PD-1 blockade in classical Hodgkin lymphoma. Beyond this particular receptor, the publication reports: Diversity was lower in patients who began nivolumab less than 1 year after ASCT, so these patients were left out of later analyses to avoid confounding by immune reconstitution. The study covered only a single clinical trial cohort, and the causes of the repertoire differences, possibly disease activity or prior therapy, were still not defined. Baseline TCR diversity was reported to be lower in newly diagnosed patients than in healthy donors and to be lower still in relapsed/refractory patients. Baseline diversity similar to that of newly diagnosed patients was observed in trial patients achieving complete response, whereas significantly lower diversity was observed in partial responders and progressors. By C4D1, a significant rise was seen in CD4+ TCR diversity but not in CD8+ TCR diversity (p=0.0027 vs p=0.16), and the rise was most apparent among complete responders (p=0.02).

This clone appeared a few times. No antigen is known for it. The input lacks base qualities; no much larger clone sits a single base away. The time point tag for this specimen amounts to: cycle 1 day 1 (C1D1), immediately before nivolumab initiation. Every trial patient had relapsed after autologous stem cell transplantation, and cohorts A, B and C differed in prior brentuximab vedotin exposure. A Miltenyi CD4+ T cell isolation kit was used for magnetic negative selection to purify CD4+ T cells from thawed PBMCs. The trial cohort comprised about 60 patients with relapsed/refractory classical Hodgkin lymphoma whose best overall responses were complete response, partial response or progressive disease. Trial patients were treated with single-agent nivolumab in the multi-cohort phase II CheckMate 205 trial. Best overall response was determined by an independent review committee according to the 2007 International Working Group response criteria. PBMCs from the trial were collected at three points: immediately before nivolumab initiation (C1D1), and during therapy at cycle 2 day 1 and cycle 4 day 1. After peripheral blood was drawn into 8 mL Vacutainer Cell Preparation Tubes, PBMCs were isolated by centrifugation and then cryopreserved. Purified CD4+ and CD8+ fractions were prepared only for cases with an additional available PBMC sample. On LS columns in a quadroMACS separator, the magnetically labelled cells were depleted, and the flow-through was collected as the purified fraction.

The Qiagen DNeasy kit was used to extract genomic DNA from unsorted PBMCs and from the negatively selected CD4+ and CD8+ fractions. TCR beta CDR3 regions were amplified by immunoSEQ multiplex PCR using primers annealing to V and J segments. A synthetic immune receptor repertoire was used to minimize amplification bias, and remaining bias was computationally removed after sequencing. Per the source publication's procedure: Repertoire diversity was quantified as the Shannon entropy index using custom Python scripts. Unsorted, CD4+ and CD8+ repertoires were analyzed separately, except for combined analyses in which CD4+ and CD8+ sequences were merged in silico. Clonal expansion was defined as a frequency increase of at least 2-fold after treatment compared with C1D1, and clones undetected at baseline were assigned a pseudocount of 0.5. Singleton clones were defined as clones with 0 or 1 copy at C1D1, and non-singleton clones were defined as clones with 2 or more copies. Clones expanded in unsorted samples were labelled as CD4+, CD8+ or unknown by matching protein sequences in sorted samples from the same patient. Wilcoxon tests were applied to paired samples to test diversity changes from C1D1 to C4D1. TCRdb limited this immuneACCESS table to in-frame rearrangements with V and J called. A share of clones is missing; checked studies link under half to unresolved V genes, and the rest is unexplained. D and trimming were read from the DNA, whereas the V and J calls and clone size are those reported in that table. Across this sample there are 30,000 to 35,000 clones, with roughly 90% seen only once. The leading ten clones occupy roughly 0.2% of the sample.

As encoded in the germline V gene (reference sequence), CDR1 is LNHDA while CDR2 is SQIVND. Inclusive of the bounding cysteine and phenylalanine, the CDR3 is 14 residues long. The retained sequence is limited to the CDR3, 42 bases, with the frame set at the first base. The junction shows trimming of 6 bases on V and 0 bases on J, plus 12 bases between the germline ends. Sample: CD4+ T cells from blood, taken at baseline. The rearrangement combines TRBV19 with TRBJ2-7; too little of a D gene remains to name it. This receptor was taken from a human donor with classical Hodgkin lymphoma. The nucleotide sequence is TGTGCCAGTAGAAGTGTTGGCCGCTCCTACGAGCAGTACTTC. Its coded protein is CASRSVGRSYEQYF.